The clone carrying this TCR beta chain has a count of ten or more. This entry belongs to a study of blood T cell repertoires in COVID-19. Study at large: T cells, B-cell-depleted T cells, or PBMCs supplied cDNA or gDNA.

V lost 2 bases to trimming and J lost 0 bases; unmatched junction nucleotides: 6. CDR3 length: 17 amino acids. Germline V gene sequence: CDR1 MNHNS, CDR2 SASEGT. Per the authors' pipeline: Amplification of reference gene primers provided the estimated nucleated cell counts. The table came from immunoSEQ multiplex PCR; TCRdb's copy has only in-frame clones and leaves some out. V, J and clone size derive from that table, while D and trimming were established from the DNA sequence. Found here are about 160,000 clones, over 65% of them singletons; the top ten hold roughly 7.5%. The sequenced sample was peripheral blood. The TCR originated in a man between 60 and 75 years old with acute or convalescent COVID-19. The chain is built from TRBV6-1 and TRBJ1-1; the match to TRBD1 covers 10 bases. The CDR3 region has the DNA TGTGCCAGCAGTGAACTGGGGACAGGGGATATGAACACTGAAGCTTTCTTT. Encoded protein: CASSELGTGDMNTEAFF.